One and the same sample provided the 18 T cell receptor beta chains below, sequenced in a study of blood T cell repertoires in COVID-19. The repertoire was sequenced with immunoSEQ multiplex PCR; TCRdb's copy has only in-frame clones and lacks some. The sample has more than 150,000 clones; 86% are singletons. Specimen: peripheral blood. Every receptor here comes from a man aged 65-85 years with active or convalescent COVID-19.

The chain joins TRBV7-2 to TRBJ1-2; weak D call: TRBD1 (6 bases). V lost 1 base, J lost 4 bases, and 10 bases lay in between. Looked up from germline, CDR1 is SGHTA and CDR2 is FQGNSA. This CDR3 has 14 residues. Written as DNA, the CDR3 is TGTGCCAGCAGCTTAGGGCAGGGGCTCTATGGCTACACCTTC. Translating it yields CASSLGQGLYGYTF.

This clone was seen repeatedly, ten times or more. The chain uses TRBV7-2 and TRBJ1-1; tentatively, D is TRBD1 (6 bases). With 5 bases removed from V and 8 bases from J, the gap between germline ends came to 15 bases. The CDR3 loop spans 13 amino acids. Germline loops: CDR1 SGHTA, CDR2 FQGNSA. The chain's CDR3 is CASSAQGASEAFF. The CDR3 DNA reads as TGTGCCAGCAGCGCACAGGGTGCCTCCGAAGCTTTCTTT.

The chain recombines TRBV18 with TRBJ1-1; D is perhaps TRBD1 (5 bases). V dropped 5 bases and J dropped 1 base, with 8 bases sitting between them. The CDR3 is made up of 13 amino acids. Per the germline V gene, CDR1 is KGHSH and CDR2 is LQKENI. The CDR3 sequence is CASSTDRNTEAFF. As DNA, the CDR3 is TGTGCCAGCTCAACAGACAGGAACACTGAAGCTTTCTTT.

The DNA for the CDR3 is TGTGCCAGCAGCTTAGACTCCTCCGGCTACAATGAGCAGTTCTTC. It encodes CASSLDSSGYNEQFF. The chain joins TRBV7-2 to TRBJ2-1; no definite D call. Looked up from germline, CDR1 is SGHTA and CDR2 is FQGNSA. This CDR3 contains 15 residues. Trimming removed 1 base at V and 3 bases at J, with 10 bases between. The variable domain in full, completed from reference TRBV7-2 and TRBJ2-1, reads GAGVSQSPSNKVTEKGKDVELRCDPISGHTALYWYRQSLGQGLEFLIYFQGNSAPDKSGLPSDRFSAERTGGSVSTLTIQRTQQEDSAVYLCASSLDSSGYNEQFFGPGTRLTVL.

This chain connects TRBV5-1 to TRBJ1-1; D unresolved. Trimming removed 1 base at V and 2 bases at J, with 9 bases between. CDR1 SGHRS and CDR2 YFSETQ come from the germline V gene. This CDR3 spans 14 amino acids. Here the CDR3 DNA reads TGCGCCAGCAGCTTGTCTGCTATAAACACTGAAGCTTTCTTT. Its protein product is CASSLSAINTEAFF.

The chain has TRBV30 and TRBJ2-7; weak D call: TRBD2 (5 bases). Trimming took 2 bases from V and 6 from J, leaving 14 bases between them. The CDR3 is 13 residues long. CDR1 and CDR2 (germline): GTSNPN, SVGIG (reference sequence). CDR3 coding DNA: TGTGCCTGGAGTCCCGGGGTGGTCCGCGAGCAGTACTTC. Translated, it gives CAWSPGVVREQYF.

The genes are TRBV6-5 and TRBJ1-1; D is unclear. Germline values: CDR1 MNHEY, CDR2 SVGAGI. This CDR3 is 14 amino acids long. The V end was cut by 6 bases, the J end by 1 base, with 12 bases between. Here the CDR3 reads CASRLARENTEAFF. For the CDR3, the DNA is TGTGCCAGCAGGCTCGCCCGGGAGAACACTGAAGCTTTCTTT.

This sequence joins TRBV19 and TRBJ1-3; D not certain. The CDR3 is 17 amino acids. With 0 bases removed from V and 0 bases from J, the gap between germline ends came to 12 bases. Germline CDR1 and CDR2: LNHDA and SQIVND (reference sequence). The CDR3 bases are TGTGCCAGTAGTATAGATCGGAGACCGAGCTCTGGAAACACCATATATTTT. As protein: CASSIDRRPSSGNTIYF.

The rearrangement links TRBV7-9 to TRBJ2-1; 11 bases map to TRBD2. Germline V gene data show CDR1 as SEHNR and CDR2 as FQNEAQ (reference sequence). CDR3 length equals 16 residues. Trimming removed 3 bases from V and 4 bases from J; junction bases left unmatched: 5. This CDR3 reads CASSFTSGSRYNEQFF. CDR3 nucleotide sequence: TGTGCCAGCAGCTTCACTAGCGGGAGTCGTTACAATGAGCAGTTCTTC.

This clone has more than one count but fewer than ten. The gene calls are TRBV7-2 and TRBJ2-3; TRBD1 matches at 9 bases. Per germline, CDR1 SGHTA and CDR2 FQGNSA. Trimming removed 2 bases from V and 5 bases from J; junction bases left unmatched: 8. This CDR3 contains 16 residues. The CDR3 coding sequence is TGTGCCAGCAGCTTAAACCCGGGACAGGGCAAAGATACGCAGTATTTT. Protein: CASSLNPGQGKDTQYF. Together with reference TRBV7-2 and TRBJ2-3, the CDR3 gives the full variable domain: GAGVSQSPSNKVTEKGKDVELRCDPISGHTALYWYRQSLGQGLEFLIYFQGNSAPDKSGLPSDRFSAERTGGSVSTLTIQRTQQEDSAVYLCASSLNPGQGKDTQYFGPGTRLTVL.

V usage is TRBV24-1 and J usage is TRBJ2-7; 8 bases align to TRBD1. Germline V gene sequence: CDR1 KGHDR, CDR2 SFDVKD. J lost 7 bases, V lost 2 bases, and 0 bases had no gene match. This CDR3 spans 12 amino acids. The CDR3 region has the DNA TGTGCCACCAGTGATTGGACAGGGGAGCAGTACTTC. This encodes CATSDWTGEQYF.

The rearrangement joins TRBV27 to TRBJ1-2, with 8 bases identical to TRBD1. The CDR3 contains 15 residues. CDR1 and CDR2 (germline): MNHEY, SMNVEV (reference sequence). The ends lost 4 bases at V and 6 bases at J; junction bases unmatched: 10. The CDR3 is CASSSNRGRINGYTF. The CDR3 nucleotides read TGTGCCAGCAGTTCTAACAGGGGGAGAATAAATGGCTACACCTTC.

The V call is TRBV5-1, the J call TRBJ2-2; D may be TRBD1 (5 bases). This CDR3 region has 16 residues. Germline loops: CDR1 SGHRS, CDR2 YFSETQ. Trimming took 0 bases from V and 0 from J, leaving 9 bases between them. The CDR3 DNA follows: TGCGCCAGCAGCTTGGTGGCAGGGTCGAACACCGGGGAGCTGTTTTTT. Amino acids: CASSLVAGSNTGELFF.

The V and J genes are TRBV30 and TRBJ2-7, with D unclear. This CDR3 is 11 amino acids long. Germline assignment: CDR1 GTSNPN and CDR2 SVGIG (reference sequence). Between the trimmed V and J ends, which lost 5 bases and 3 bases, there was a span of 8 bases. Here the CDR3 reads CAWGYSYEQYF. The CDR3 nucleotides read TGTGCCTGGGGATACAGCTACGAGCAGTACTTC.

V and J are TRBV11-2 and TRBJ1-1; the D gene is possibly TRBD1 (6 bases). Trimming left V 2 bases short and J 3 bases short, with 10 bases between. Germline CDR1 is SGHAT and CDR2 is FQNNGV. This CDR3 comprises 14 residues. The CDR3 region is CASSLRGADTEAFF. The CDR3, as DNA: TGTGCCAGCAGCTTACGGGGGGCAGACACTGAAGCTTTCTTT.

The chain uses TRBV5-1 and TRBJ2-7; 8 bases match TRBD1. The CDR3 has 14 residues. Germline V gives CDR1 SGHRS, CDR2 YFSETQ. V shed 6 bases, J shed 0 bases, and the junction held 5 bases outside the gene matches. CDR3: CASTTGGSSYEQYF. CDR3 nucleotide sequence: TGCGCCAGCACCACAGGGGGGAGCTCCTACGAGCAGTACTTC.

The J gene is TRBJ1-6, the V gene TRBV15; 9 nucleotides agree with TRBD1. V dropped 1 base and J dropped 7; count of bases not matched to a gene: 8. CDR1 is LNHNV, CDR2 YYDKDF, per germline (reference sequence). The CDR3 length is 17 residues. The CDR3 DNA reads TGTGCCACCAGCAGAGGGGACAGGGTTCGGAGGAATTCACCCCTCCACTTT. Amino acids: CATSRGDRVRRNSPLHF.

This chain connects TRBV7-9 to TRBJ2-7, with a tentative D call TRBD1 (6 bases). Germline V lookup: CDR1 SEHNR, CDR2 FQNEAQ (reference sequence). The V and J ends lost 1 base and 5 bases respectively, with 15 bases between them. CDR3 length equals 15 residues. This chain's CDR3 is CASSLGDRILDEQYF. The CDR3 region has the DNA TGTGCCAGCAGCTTAGGCGACAGGATCTTGGACGAGCAGTACTTC.